The 19 T cell receptor beta chains below were found in one sample sequenced in a study of T cell responses to AZD1222 COVID-19 vaccine. TCRdb keeps only in-frame clones here, not all; method: immunoSEQ multiplex PCR. The sample contains over 150,000 clones, around nine tenths of which appear only once. This material consisted of peripheral blood, taken on day 0 of AZD1222 vaccination. The receptors here all came from an adult in good health.

This chain connects TRBV4-1 to TRBJ2-7; weak D call: TRBD2 (9 bases). V lost 0 bases to trimming and J lost 0 bases, with 15 bases between them. Germline V lookup: CDR1 MGHRA, CDR2 YSYEKL. The length of the CDR3 is 17 residues. CDR3 residues: CASSQDAGGTGSYEQYF. In DNA, the CDR3 is TGCGCCAGCAGCCAAGACGCGGGGGGGACAGGCTCCTACGAGCAGTACTTC.

This chain connects TRBV4-3 to TRBJ1-2, with 7 bases fitting TRBD1. J was trimmed by 8 bases and V by 1 base; bases with no gene match: 7. Germline V gene lookup returns CDR1 LGHNA and CDR2 YSLEER. This CDR3 contains 14 residues. The CDR3 region is CASSQGDRAGGYTF. CDR3 coding DNA: TGCGCCAGCAGCCAAGGAGACAGGGCTGGCGGCTACACCTTC.

This clone was recorded a few times. The CDR3 DNA sequence: TGCAGCGTCTACAGGGCGGAACACTACGAGCAGTACTTC. It yields the protein CSVYRAEHYEQYF. The chain combines TRBV29-1 with TRBJ2-7; D possibly corresponds to TRBD1 (6 bases). Trimming cost V 6 bases and J 3 bases, with 15 bases left between them. CDR1 is SQVTM, CDR2 ANQGSEA, per germline. The length of the CDR3 is 13 residues.

The rearrangement joins TRBV11-2 to TRBJ2-3, with D perhaps TRBD2 (6 bases). Trimming took off 5 bases at V and 0 bases at J, with 9 bases between the two ends. The CDR3 consists of 14 residues. Per the germline V gene, CDR1 is SGHAT and CDR2 is FQNNGV. As DNA, the CDR3 is TGTGCCAGCAGCGCTCGGGAGAGCACAGATACGCAGTATTTT. Its translation is CASSARESTDTQYF.

The chain employs TRBV4-2 and TRBJ2-1, with 7 nucleotides matching TRBD2. CDR1 and CDR2 (germline): LGHNA, YNFKEQ. CDR3 length: 17 amino acids. Losses at the gene ends were 4 bases for V and 4 bases for J; bases not matched to a gene: 13. The CDR3 is CASSRTLLSGEYNEQFF. The CDR3 region has the DNA TGTGCCAGCAGCCGGACACTACTAAGCGGGGAATACAATGAGCAGTTCTTC.

The V gene is TRBV6-5, the J gene TRBJ1-2; D unclear. This CDR3 region has 15 residues. Trimming left V 6 bases short and J 4 bases short, with 18 bases between. Germline values: CDR1 MNHEY, CDR2 SVGAGI. The CDR3 region has the DNA TGTGCCAGCAGCGACCGTGGACGGTGGGGCTATGGCTACACCTTC. It codes for CASSDRGRWGYGYTF.

V usage is TRBV4-1 and J usage is TRBJ1-3; D remains unclear. The V end was cut by 0 bases, the J end by 0 bases, with 9 bases between. The CDR3 is made up of 16 amino acids. CDR1 is MGHRA, CDR2 YSYEKL, per germline. DNA of the CDR3: TGCGCCAGCAGCCAAGAGACGGCCCGCTCTGGAAACACCATATATTTT. It translates to CASSQETARSGNTIYF.

The chain links TRBV14 to TRBJ1-2, with TRBD1 matching over 7 bases. Germline loops: CDR1 SGHDN, CDR2 FVKESK. The CDR3 totals 14 residues. With 2 bases clipped from V and 2 bases from J, the junction kept 2 bases outside the gene matches. The CDR3 protein is CASSQIGGNYGYTF. CDR3 nucleotide sequence: TGTGCCAGCAGCCAAATAGGGGGCAACTATGGCTACACCTTC.

The gene calls are TRBV5-1 and TRBJ2-1, with no clear D. The CDR3 loop spans 16 amino acids. From germline, CDR1 is SGHRS and CDR2 YFSETQ. The V and J ends lost 0 bases and 6 bases respectively, with 16 bases between them. The CDR3, as DNA: TGCGCCAGCAGCTTGGACTCGCGAAAAAGCATCAATGAGCAGTTCTTC. This codes for CASSLDSRKSINEQFF.

This chain connects TRBV25-1 to TRBJ1-6; D unclear. Germline loops: CDR1 MGHDK, CDR2 SYGVNS. The CDR3 totals 12 residues. Trimming left V 8 bases short and J 7 bases short, with 9 bases between. The CDR3 DNA reads as TGTGCCAGCGGGTTGAGCAATTCACCCCTCCACTTT. Translation gives CASGLSNSPLHF.

V gene TRBV5-5 combines with J gene TRBJ1-1; 8 bases map to TRBD1. V was pared by 4 bases and J by 5 bases, with 10 bases of the junction left unmatched. The CDR3 has 15 amino acids. Germline-derived CDR1 and CDR2 are SGHKS and YYEKEE (reference sequence). The CDR3 spells CASSLGTGSKTEAFF. The CDR3 region has the DNA TGTGCCAGCAGCCTCGGGACAGGCTCTAAAACTGAAGCTTTCTTT.

The chain uses TRBV4-2 and TRBJ1-2; TRBD1 matches 9 bases. Germline-derived CDR1 and CDR2 are LGHNA and YNFKEQ. This CDR3 is 18 amino acids long. V was clipped by 4 bases and J by 4 bases; unmatched bases: 16. The CDR3, as DNA: TGTGCCAGCAGCCTTTTATCCGGGGGGACAGGGACGGGCTATGGCTACACCTTC. Translating it yields CASSLLSGGTGTGYGYTF.

The V and J genes are TRBV11-2 and TRBJ2-7; the D call may be TRBD1 or TRBD2 (5 bases each). The CDR3 totals 14 residues. The germline V and J ends were trimmed by 3 bases and 7 bases, with 16 bases remaining between them. Germline V gene lookup returns CDR1 SGHAT and CDR2 FQNNGV. The DNA of the CDR3 is TGTGCCAGCAGCTTCTGGGCTAGCAGGGATGAGCAGTACTTC. Protein product: CASSFWASRDEQYF.

The V and J genes are TRBV19 and TRBJ1-4, with 9 bases matching TRBD1. Germline V lookup: CDR1 LNHDA, CDR2 SQIVND (reference sequence). With V trimmed by 5 bases and J by 7 bases, 5 bases remained unmatched. The CDR3 sequence is 14 residues long. The CDR3 bases are TGTGCCAGTAGTGATTACAGGGGGCGTGAAAAACTGTTTTTT. Amino acid sequence: CASSDYRGREKLFF.

This rearrangement joins TRBV13 to TRBJ1-2, with unresolved D. V was pared by 4 bases and J by 0 bases, with 9 bases between. This CDR3 comprises 14 residues. The germline CDR1 and CDR2 sequences are PRHDT and FYEKMQ (reference sequence). The CDR3 DNA reads TGTGCCAGCAGCTCGGACTGGACTAACTATGGCTACACCTTC. Its protein product is CASSSDWTNYGYTF.

The gene calls are TRBV3-1 (or the pseudogene TRBV3-2) and TRBJ2-4; possibly TRBD2 for D (5 bases). Trimming cost V 5 bases and J 7 bases, with 12 bases left between them. CDR3 length: 13 residues. Germline V lookup: CDR1 LGHDT, CDR2 YNNKEL (reference sequence). CDR3 amino acids: CASSTNPGNIQYF. The CDR3 nucleotides are TGTGCCAGCAGCACTAACCCGGGGAACATTCAGTACTTC.

The rearrangement uses TRBV27 and TRBJ1-4; no reliable D call. Germline values: CDR1 MNHEY, CDR2 SMNVEV (reference sequence). The CDR3 is 15 amino acids. Between the trimmed V and J ends, which lost 5 bases and 0 bases, there was a span of 10 bases. CDR3 amino acids: CASSLRYATNEKLFF. Here the CDR3 DNA reads TGTGCCAGCAGTCTCCGATATGCAACTAATGAAAAACTGTTTTTT.

This chain uses TRBV14 with TRBJ1-3; 9 bases fit TRBD1. With 5 bases clipped from V and 2 bases from J, the junction kept 4 bases outside the gene matches. This CDR3 has 15 residues. CDR1 and CDR2 from the germline V gene are SGHDN and FVKESK. CDR3 nucleotides: TGTGCCAGCAGCACCCGGACAGGGGCTGGAAACACCATATATTTT. It is translated as CASSTRTGAGNTIYF.

CDR3 sequence (DNA): TGTGCCAGCAGTTTTAGACAGGGCGGAGAGCAGTACTTC. This sequence encodes CASSFRQGGEQYF. This sequence joins TRBV27 and TRBJ2-7; 7 bases are a match to TRBD1. Germline V lookup: CDR1 MNHEY, CDR2 SMNVEV (reference sequence). V lost 3 bases and J lost 7; bases outside the gene matches: 6. The CDR3 spans 13 residues.